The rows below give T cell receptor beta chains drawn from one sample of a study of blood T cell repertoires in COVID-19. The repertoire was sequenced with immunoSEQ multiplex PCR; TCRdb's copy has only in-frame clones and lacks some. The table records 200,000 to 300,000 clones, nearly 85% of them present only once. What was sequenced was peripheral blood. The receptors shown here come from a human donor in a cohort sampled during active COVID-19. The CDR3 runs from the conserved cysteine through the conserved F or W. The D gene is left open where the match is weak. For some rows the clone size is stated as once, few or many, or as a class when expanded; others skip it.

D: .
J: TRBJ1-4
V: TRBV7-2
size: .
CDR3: CASSSGVTNEKLFF
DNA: TGTGCCAGCAGCTCAGGGGTAACTAATGAAAAACTGTTTTTT

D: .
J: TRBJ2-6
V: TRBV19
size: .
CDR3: CASRGTPESSGANVLTF
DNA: TGTGCCAGTAGGGGGACTCCCGAGAGCTCTGGGGCCAACGTCCTGACTTTC

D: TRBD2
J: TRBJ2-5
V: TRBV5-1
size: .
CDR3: CASSQSGGVWYQETQYF
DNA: TGCGCCAGCAGTCAGAGCGGGGGGGTTTGGTACCAAGAGACCCAGTACTTC

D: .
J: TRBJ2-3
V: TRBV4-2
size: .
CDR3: CASSQVFSEGTDTQYF
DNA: TGTGCCAGCAGCCAAGTCTTCAGCGAGGGCACAGATACGCAGTATTTT

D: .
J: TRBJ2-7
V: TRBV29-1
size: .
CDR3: CSVDGKRAYSYEQYF
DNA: TGCAGCGTTGACGGGAAGAGGGCCTACTCCTACGAGCAGTACTTC

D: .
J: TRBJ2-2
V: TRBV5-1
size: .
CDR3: CASSYSGTGIYTGELFF
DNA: TGCGCCAGCAGCTATAGCGGGACAGGGATTTACACCGGGGAGCTGTTTTTT

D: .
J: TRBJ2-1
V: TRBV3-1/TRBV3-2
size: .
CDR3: CASSQVIRERKFF
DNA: TGTGCCAGCAGCCAAGTAATCAGGGAACGGAAGTTCTTC

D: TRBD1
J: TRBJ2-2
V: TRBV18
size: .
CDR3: CASSPPGGAAGELFF
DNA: TGTGCCAGCTCACCACCAGGGGGCGCCGCCGGGGAGCTGTTTTTT

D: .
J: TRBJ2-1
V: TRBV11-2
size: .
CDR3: CASSLDRGGHEQFF
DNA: TGTGCCAGCAGCTTAGACAGGGGTGGCCATGAGCAGTTCTTC

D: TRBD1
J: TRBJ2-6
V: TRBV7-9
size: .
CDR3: CASSALDRGLSGANVLTF
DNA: TGTGCCAGCAGCGCGCTAGACAGGGGTTTAAGTGGGGCCAACGTCCTGACTTTC

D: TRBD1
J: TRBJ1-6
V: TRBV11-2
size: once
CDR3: CASSLGTGSSYNSPLHF
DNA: TGTGCCAGCAGCCTAGGGACAGGGAGCTCCTATAATTCACCCCTCCACTTT

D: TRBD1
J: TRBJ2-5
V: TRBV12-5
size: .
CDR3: CASGFRGPRTQDQYF
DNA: TGTGCTAGTGGTTTCAGGGGGCCCCGTACTCAGGACCAGTACTTC

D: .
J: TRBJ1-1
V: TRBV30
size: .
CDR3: CAWSVRGLGTEAFF
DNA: TGTGCCTGGAGTGTAAGGGGGTTGGGCACTGAAGCTTTCTTT

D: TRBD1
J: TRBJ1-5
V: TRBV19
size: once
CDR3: CASRTGHSNQPQHF
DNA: TGTGCCAGCCGGACAGGTCATAGCAATCAGCCCCAGCATTTT

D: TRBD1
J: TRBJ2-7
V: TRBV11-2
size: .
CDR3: CASSLGTGVYEQYF
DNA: TGTGCCAGCAGCTTAGGGACAGGGGTATACGAGCAGTACTTC

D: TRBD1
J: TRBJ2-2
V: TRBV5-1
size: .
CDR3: CASQARGQGLTGELFF
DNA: TGCGCCAGCCAAGCTAGGGGACAGGGTCTCACCGGGGAGCTGTTTTTT

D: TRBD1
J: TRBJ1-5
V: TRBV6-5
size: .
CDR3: CASRNTGGRGQPQHF
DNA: TGTGCCAGCAGAAATACAGGGGGCCGAGGTCAGCCCCAGCATTTT

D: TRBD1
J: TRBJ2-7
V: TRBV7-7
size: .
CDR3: CASSPQTGAFYEQYF
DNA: TGTGCTAGCAGCCCCCAGACAGGGGCGTTCTACGAGCAGTACTTC

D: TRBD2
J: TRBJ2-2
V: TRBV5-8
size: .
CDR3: CASSSDGGITGELFF
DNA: TGTGCCAGCAGCTCGGACGGGGGGATCACCGGGGAGCTGTTTTTT

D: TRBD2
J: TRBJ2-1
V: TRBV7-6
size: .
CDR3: CASSLVYLAGGNEQFF
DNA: TGTGCCAGCAGCTTAGTATATCTAGCGGGAGGGAATGAGCAGTTCTTC

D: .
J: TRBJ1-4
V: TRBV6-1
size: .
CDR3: CASSDWPNSEKLFF
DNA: TGTGCCAGCAGTGATTGGCCAAATTCCGAAAAACTGTTTTTT

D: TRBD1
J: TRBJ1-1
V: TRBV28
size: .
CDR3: CASSPKNRGNTEAFF
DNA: TGTGCCAGCAGTCCTAAAAACAGGGGGAACACTGAAGCTTTCTTT

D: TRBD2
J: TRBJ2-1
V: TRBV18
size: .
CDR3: CASSPRLAGEYNEQFF
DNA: TGTGCCAGCTCACCACGGCTAGCGGGAGAGTACAATGAGCAGTTCTTC

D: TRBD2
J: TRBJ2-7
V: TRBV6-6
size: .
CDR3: CASSLGLAGGTNRYEQYF
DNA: TGTGCCAGCAGTCTAGGACTAGCGGGGGGAACTAACCGATACGAGCAGTACTTC

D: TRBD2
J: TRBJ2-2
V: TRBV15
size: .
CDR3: CATSGGGTGELFF
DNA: TGTGCCACCAGCGGGGGAGGGACCGGGGAGCTGTTTTTT

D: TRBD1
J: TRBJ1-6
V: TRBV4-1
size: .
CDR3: CASSQGQGEYSPLHF
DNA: TGCGCCAGCAGCCAAGGACAGGGGGAATATTCACCCCTCCACTTT

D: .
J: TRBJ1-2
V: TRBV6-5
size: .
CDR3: CASTEKGYGYTF
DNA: TGTGCCAGCACCGAGAAGGGGTATGGCTACACCTTC

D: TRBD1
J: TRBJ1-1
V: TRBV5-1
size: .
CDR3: CASSPMGQVNTEAFF
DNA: TGCGCCAGCAGCCCTATGGGACAGGTGAACACTGAAGCTTTCTTT

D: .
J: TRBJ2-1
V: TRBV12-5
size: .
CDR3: CASAVGGGVYNEQFF
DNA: TGTGCTAGTGCCGTCGGAGGCGGGGTATACAATGAGCAGTTCTTC

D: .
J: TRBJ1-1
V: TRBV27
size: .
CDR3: CASSLQVNTEAFF
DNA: TGTGCCAGCAGTTTACAGGTAAACACTGAAGCTTTCTTT

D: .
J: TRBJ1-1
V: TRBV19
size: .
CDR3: CASSPHGSGSEAFF
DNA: TGTGCCAGTAGCCCCCACGGGTCTGGTTCTGAAGCTTTCTTT

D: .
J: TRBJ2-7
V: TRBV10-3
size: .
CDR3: CAISPDRMHEQYF
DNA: TGTGCCATCAGTCCAGACAGGATGCACGAGCAGTACTTC

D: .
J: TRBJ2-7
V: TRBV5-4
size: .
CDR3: CASSFKRFRDSMGEQYF
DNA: TGTGCCAGCAGCTTTAAGAGATTCCGGGACTCAATGGGCGAGCAGTACTTC

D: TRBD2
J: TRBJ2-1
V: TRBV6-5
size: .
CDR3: CASSGGAVRNEQFF
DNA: TGTGCCAGCAGCGGGGGGGCCGTGAGGAATGAGCAGTTCTTC

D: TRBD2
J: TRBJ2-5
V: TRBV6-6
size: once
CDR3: CASSQFPPSGHKETQYF
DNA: TGTGCCAGCAGTCAATTCCCCCCTAGCGGGCATAAAGAGACCCAGTACTTC

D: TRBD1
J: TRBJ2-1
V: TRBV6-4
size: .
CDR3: CASSDSGQGWDEQFF
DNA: TGTGCCAGCAGTGACTCAGGACAGGGCTGGGATGAGCAGTTCTTC

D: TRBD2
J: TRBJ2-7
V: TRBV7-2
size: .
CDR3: CASSLASSGVEYEQYF
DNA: TGTGCCAGCAGCTTAGCCTCTAGCGGGGTCGAGTACGAGCAGTACTTC

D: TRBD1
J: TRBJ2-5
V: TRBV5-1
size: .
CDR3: CASSLTGEETQYF
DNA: TGCGCCAGCAGCTTGACAGGGGAAGAGACCCAGTACTTC

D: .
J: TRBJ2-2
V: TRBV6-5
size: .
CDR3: CASSYSESYTGELFF
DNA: TGTGCCAGCAGTTACTCTGAGTCTTACACCGGGGAGCTGTTTTTT

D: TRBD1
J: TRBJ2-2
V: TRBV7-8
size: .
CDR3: CASSINGQGGGAGELFF
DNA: TGTGCCAGCAGCATTAACGGACAGGGAGGCGGCGCCGGGGAGCTGTTTTTT

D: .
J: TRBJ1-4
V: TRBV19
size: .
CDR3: CASSLQPKRRTNEKLFF
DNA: TGTGCCAGTAGTCTACAACCCAAGAGGAGAACTAATGAAAAACTGTTTTTT

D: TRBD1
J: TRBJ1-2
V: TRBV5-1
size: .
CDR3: CASSPGTGTGYTF
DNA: TGCGCCAGCAGCCCCGGGACAGGGACGGGCTACACCTTC

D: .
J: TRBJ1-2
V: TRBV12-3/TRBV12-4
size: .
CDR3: CASSHAGRRNTF
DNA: TGTGCCAGCAGTCACGCGGGCAGGAGAAACACCTTC

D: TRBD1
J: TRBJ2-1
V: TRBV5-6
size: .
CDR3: CASSLKGQETYNEQFF
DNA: TGTGCCAGCAGCTTGAAGGGACAGGAGACCTACAATGAGCAGTTCTTC

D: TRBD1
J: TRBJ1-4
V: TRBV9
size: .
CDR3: CASSPTGVGNEKLFF
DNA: TGTGCCAGCAGCCCGACAGGGGTTGGAAATGAAAAACTGTTTTTT

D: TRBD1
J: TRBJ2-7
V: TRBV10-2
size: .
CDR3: CASRETGTGDEQYF
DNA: TGCGCCAGCAGGGAGACCGGGACAGGGGACGAGCAGTACTTC

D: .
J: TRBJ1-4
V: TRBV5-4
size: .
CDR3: CASSLGTATNEKLFF
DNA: TGTGCCAGCAGCTTGGGGACAGCAACTAATGAAAAACTGTTTTTT

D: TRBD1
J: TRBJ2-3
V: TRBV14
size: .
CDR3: CASSQARGFPSTDTQYF
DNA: TGTGCCAGCAGCCAAGCCAGGGGGTTCCCTAGCACAGATACGCAGTATTTT

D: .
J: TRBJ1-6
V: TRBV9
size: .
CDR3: CASSVQASPLHF
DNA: TGTGCCAGCAGCGTACAAGCTTCACCCCTCCACTTT

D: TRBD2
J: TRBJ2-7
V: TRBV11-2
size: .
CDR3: CASSPPSGSYEQYF
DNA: TGTGCCAGCAGCCCTCCTAGCGGGAGTTACGAGCAGTACTTC

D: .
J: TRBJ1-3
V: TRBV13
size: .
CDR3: CASSARSSGNTIYF
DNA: TGTGCCAGCAGCGCCCGGAGCTCTGGAAACACCATATATTTT

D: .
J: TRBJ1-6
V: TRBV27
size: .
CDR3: CASSPRRDSPLHF
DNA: TGTGCCAGCAGTCCTAGGAGGGATTCACCCCTCCACTTT

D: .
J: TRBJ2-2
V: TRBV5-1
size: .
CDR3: CASSLDVSANTGELFF
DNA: TGCGCCAGCAGCTTGGATGTTAGCGCGAACACCGGGGAGCTGTTTTTT

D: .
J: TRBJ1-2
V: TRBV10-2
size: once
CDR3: CASSEWTGDGYTF
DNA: TGCGCCAGCAGTGAGTGGACTGGTGATGGCTACACCTTC

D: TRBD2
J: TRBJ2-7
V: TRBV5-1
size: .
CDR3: CASSLTSGLIREQYF
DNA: TGCGCCAGCAGCTTAACTAGCGGGCTTATAAGAGAGCAGTACTTC

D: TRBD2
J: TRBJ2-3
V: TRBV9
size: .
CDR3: CASSVVTSGVVDTQYF
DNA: TGTGCCAGCAGCGTAGTGACTAGCGGGGTTGTAGATACGCAGTATTTT

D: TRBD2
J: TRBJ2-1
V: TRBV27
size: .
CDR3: CASSPRERNEQFF
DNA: TGTGCCAGCAGTCCGCGGGAGAGGAATGAGCAGTTCTTC

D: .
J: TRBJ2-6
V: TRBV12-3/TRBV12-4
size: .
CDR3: CASSLGAANVLTF
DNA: TGTGCCAGCAGTTTGGGGGCGGCCAACGTCCTGACTTTC